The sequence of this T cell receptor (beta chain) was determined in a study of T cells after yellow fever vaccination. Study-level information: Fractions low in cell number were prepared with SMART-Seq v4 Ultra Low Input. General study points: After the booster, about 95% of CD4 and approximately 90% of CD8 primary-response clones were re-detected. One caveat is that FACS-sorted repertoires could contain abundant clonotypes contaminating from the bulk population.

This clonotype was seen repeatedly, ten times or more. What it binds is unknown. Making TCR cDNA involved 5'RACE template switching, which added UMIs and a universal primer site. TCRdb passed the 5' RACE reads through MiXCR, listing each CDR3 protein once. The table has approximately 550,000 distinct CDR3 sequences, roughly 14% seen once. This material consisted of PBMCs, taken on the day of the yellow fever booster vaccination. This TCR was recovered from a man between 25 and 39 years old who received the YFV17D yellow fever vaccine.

CDR3 nucleotides: TGTGCCAGCAGCTTACTAGCGGGAGGGCACCAAACCTACGAGCAGTACTTC. As protein: CASSLLAGGHQTYEQYF. The V call is TRBV7-2, the J call TRBJ2-7, with TRBD2 matching over 12 bases. CDR1 is SGHTA and CDR2 is FQGNSA in the germline V gene. The CDR3 spans 17 residues. The V gene end was trimmed by 2 bases and the J gene end by 2 bases; junction bases not matched to a gene: 7.